This is a list of T cell receptor beta chains from one sample in a study of blood T cell repertoires in COVID-19. Clones were read by immunoSEQ multiplex PCR, and TCRdb kept only the in-frame ones, dropping some. The sample carries more than 25,000 clones, 80% to 85% recorded once. Specimen: peripheral blood. The origin of the receptors is a man at least 80 years old with active COVID-19. CDR3s include the opening cysteine and the closing phenylalanine or tryptophan. A D gene is named only where the DNA matches it firmly. A row's size may be missing; if present it is once, few, many or a size class.

v_call: TRBV4-1
d_call: TRBD1
clone_size: .
j_call: TRBJ1-1
cdr3_nt: TGCGCCAGCAGCCAAGATGATCAGGGGGCGAGAAACACTGAAGCTTTCTTT
cdr3_aa: CASSQDDQGARNTEAFF

v_call: TRBV7-9
d_call: .
clone_size: .
j_call: TRBJ1-4
cdr3_nt: TGTGCCAGCAGCAGGACCCAGGGGTTTGACGAAAAACTGTTTTTT
cdr3_aa: CASSRTQGFDEKLFF

v_call: TRBV30
d_call: .
clone_size: .
j_call: TRBJ1-5
cdr3_nt: TGTGCCTGGAGTGTAAAGGGGAACAATCAGCCCCAGCATTTT
cdr3_aa: CAWSVKGNNQPQHF

v_call: TRBV5-1
d_call: TRBD2
clone_size: few
j_call: TRBJ2-1
cdr3_nt: TGCGCCAGCAGCCTTGGACTAGCAAGGGATGAGCAGTTCTTC
cdr3_aa: CASSLGLARDEQFF

v_call: TRBV2
d_call: .
clone_size: .
j_call: TRBJ2-5
cdr3_nt: TGTGCCACCAGGGTCTATGAAGAGGAGACCCAGTACTTC
cdr3_aa: CATRVYEEETQYF

v_call: TRBV2
d_call: TRBD1
clone_size: .
j_call: TRBJ2-1
cdr3_nt: TGTGCCAGCAGTGAAGGGGGCAGGGGGCGCTTAAATGAGCAGTTCTTC
cdr3_aa: CASSEGGRGRLNEQFF

v_call: TRBV6-2/TRBV6-3
d_call: TRBD2
clone_size: .
j_call: TRBJ2-1
cdr3_nt: TGTGCCAGCAGTTACTCGATCGGCGCGGGGGGCGTCGGGAATGAGCAGTTCTTC
cdr3_aa: CASSYSIGAGGVGNEQFF

v_call: TRBV6-5
d_call: .
clone_size: .
j_call: TRBJ1-5
cdr3_nt: TGTGCCAGCAGTTCCGACGCGGCCGGTCAGCCCCAGCATTTT
cdr3_aa: CASSSDAAGQPQHF

v_call: TRBV19
d_call: TRBD1
clone_size: .
j_call: TRBJ2-7
cdr3_nt: TGTGCCAGTAGTTCGACAGGGACCCCCTACGAGCAGTACTTC
cdr3_aa: CASSSTGTPYEQYF

v_call: TRBV13
d_call: TRBD1
clone_size: .
j_call: TRBJ2-7
cdr3_nt: TGTGCCAGCAGCCGCGACGGACAGGGCTCCTACGAGCAGTACTTC
cdr3_aa: CASSRDGQGSYEQYF

v_call: TRBV2
d_call: .
clone_size: .
j_call: TRBJ1-1
cdr3_nt: TGTGCCAGCAGTGAAGAGGGGAGGACTGAAGCTTTCTTT
cdr3_aa: CASSEEGRTEAFF